The present T cell receptor beta chain was sequenced within a study of blood T cell repertoires in COVID-19. As for the study in general: Both acute and convalescent COVID-19 samples were obtained from the United States, Italy and Spain. The cDNA or gDNA used as material had been derived from T cells, B-cell-depleted T cells, or PBMCs.

Per the original data handling: Estimation of nucleated cell counts relied on the amplification of reference gene primers. Generated by immunoSEQ multiplex PCR, the TCRdb table keeps only in-frame clones and is missing some. D and trimming were read from the DNA, whereas the V and J calls and clone size are those reported in that table. The sample lists 150,000 to 200,000 clones, roughly 80% occurring once. The Seattle patients, enrolled during active infection, were followed longitudinally. CDR3 length: 17 residues. The V gene's germline CDR1 is SGHTA and CDR2 FQGNSA. The trim removed 1 base at V and 4 bases at J, leaving 11 bases unmatched.

The specimen was peripheral blood. The TCR comes from a woman in her 70s with COVID-19, enrolled during active disease. The chain is built from TRBV7-2 and TRBJ2-7; 9 nucleotides line up with TRBD2. The CDR3 sequence: CASSLVAGGPTQYEQYF. The DNA for the CDR3 is TGTGCCAGCAGCTTAGTGGCGGGAGGGCCAACTCAATACGAGCAGTACTTC.